This T cell receptor beta chain was captured in a study of T cell responses to AZD1222 COVID-19 vaccine. The V and J ends lost 4 bases and 2 bases, in that order; junction bases with no gene match: 5. In germline, CDR1 is SGHKS, CDR2 YYEKEE (reference sequence). This CDR3 is 17 amino acids long. Study-level findings and limits: Females made up more of the donors, who were largely white British, and clonal diversity may have come out too low. Seropositive AZD1222 recipients at baseline numbered only five or six.

Produced via immunoSEQ multiplex PCR; TCRdb's table is partial and in-frame only. The profile shows roughly 110,000 clones, about nine tenths of them singletons. In regard to this clone: Its antigen remains unidentified.

The gene calls are TRBV5-5 and TRBJ2-2; 13 nucleotides line up with TRBD2. The sequence was collected from an adult who received the AZD1222 COVID-19 vaccine. The specimen comprised peripheral blood, sampled 28 days after the second AZD1222 dose. DNA for the CDR3: TGTGCCAGCAGCCGACTAGCGGGGGGAGCTAACACCGGGGAGCTGTTTTTT. It yields the protein CASSRLAGGANTGELFF.